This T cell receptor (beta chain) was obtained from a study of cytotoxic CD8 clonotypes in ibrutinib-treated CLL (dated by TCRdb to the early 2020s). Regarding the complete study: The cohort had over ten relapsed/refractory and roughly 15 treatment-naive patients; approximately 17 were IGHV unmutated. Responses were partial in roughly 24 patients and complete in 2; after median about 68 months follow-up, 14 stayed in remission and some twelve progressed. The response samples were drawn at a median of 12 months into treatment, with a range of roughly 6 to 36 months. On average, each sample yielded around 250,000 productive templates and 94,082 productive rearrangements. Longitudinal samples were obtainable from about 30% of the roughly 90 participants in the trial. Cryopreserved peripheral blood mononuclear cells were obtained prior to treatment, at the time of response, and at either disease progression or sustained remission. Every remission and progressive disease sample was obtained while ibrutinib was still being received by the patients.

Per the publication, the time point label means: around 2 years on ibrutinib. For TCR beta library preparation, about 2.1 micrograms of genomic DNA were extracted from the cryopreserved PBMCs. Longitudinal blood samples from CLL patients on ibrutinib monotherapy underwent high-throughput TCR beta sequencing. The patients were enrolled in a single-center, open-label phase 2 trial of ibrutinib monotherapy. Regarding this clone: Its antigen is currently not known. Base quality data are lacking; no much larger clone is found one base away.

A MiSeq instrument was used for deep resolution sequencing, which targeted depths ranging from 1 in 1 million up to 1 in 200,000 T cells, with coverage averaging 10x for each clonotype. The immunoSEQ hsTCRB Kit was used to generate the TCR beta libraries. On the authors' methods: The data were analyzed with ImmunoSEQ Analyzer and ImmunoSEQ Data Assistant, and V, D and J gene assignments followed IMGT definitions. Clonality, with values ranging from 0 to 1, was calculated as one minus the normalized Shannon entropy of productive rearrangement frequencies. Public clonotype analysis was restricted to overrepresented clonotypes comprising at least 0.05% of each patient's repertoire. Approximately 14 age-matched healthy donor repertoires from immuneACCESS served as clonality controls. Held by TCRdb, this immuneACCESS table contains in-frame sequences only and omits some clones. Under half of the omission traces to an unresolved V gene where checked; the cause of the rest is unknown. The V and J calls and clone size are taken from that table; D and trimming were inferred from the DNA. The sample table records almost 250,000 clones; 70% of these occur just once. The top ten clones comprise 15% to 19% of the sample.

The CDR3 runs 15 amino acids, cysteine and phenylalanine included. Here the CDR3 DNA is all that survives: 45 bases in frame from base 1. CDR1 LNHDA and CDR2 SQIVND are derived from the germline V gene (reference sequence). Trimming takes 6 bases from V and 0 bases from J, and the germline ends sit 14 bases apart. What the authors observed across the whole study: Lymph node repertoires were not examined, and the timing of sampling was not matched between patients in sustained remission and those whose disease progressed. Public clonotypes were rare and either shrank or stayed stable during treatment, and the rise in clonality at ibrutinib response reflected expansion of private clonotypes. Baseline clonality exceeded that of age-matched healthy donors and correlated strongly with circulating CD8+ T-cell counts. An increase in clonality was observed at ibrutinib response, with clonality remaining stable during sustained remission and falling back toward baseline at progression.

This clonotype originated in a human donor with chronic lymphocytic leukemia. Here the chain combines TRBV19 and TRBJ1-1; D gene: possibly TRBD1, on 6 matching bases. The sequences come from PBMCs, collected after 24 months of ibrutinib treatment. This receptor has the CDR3 CASSPNRQVNTEAFF. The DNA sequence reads TGTGCCAGTAGCCCGAATCGACAGGTGAACACTGAAGCTTTCTTT.